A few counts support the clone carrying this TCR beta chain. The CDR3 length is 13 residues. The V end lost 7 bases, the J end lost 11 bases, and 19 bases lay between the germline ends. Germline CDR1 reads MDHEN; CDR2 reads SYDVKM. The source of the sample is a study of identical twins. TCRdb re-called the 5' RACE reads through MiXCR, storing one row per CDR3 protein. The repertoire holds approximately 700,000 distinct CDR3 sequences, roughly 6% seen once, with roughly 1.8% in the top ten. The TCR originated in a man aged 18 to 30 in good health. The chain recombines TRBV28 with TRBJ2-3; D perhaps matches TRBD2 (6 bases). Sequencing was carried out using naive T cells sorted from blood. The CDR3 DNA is TGTGCCAGCACTCTCAATTCGCAGGGAGGGCAGTATTTT. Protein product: CASTLNSQGGQYF.